The 11 T cell receptor beta chains presented below share a single source sample, sequenced in a study of blood T cell repertoires in COVID-19. This table comes from immunoSEQ multiplex PCR, and its TCRdb copy is limited to in-frame clones, with some not included. The sample lists 150,000 to 200,000 clones, roughly 90% occurring once. Material for sequencing was peripheral blood. Receptors were obtained from a young man with COVID-19, enrolled during active disease.

The gene calls are TRBV6-1 and TRBJ1-2, with D uncertain. The CDR3 extends over 16 amino acids. Trimming pared 1 base from V and 3 bases from J, leaving 15 bases between. Germline V gives CDR1 MNHNS, CDR2 SASEGT. The CDR3 is CASSEVYGKKDYGYTF. The CDR3 DNA reads TGTGCCAGCAGTGAAGTGTACGGGAAGAAGGACTATGGCTACACCTTC.

The chain couples TRBV7-8 to TRBJ1-5; 8 nucleotides align to TRBD1. The CDR3 spans 14 residues. Unmatched junction bases numbered 5, after V lost 5 bases and J lost 5 bases. Germline V CDR1 and CDR2: SGHVS, FQNEAQ. The DNA of the CDR3 is TGTGCCAGCAGCCTGGGACAGGCACATCAGCCCCAGCATTTT. It codes for CASSLGQAHQPQHF.

This chain connects TRBV6-5 to TRBJ2-7; D possibly corresponds to TRBD2 (7 bases). CDR3 length: 15 residues. CDR1 is MNHEY, CDR2 SVGAGI, per germline. Trimming left V 4 bases short and J 3 bases short, with 16 bases between. In DNA form, the CDR3 reads TGTGCCAGCAGTTGGAGCGGGACATATATCTACGAGCAGTACTTC. This codes for CASSWSGTYIYEQYF.

The chain combines TRBV5-4 with TRBJ2-3; 12 nucleotides align to TRBD2. The germline gives CDR1 SGHNT, CDR2 YYREEE (reference sequence). The CDR3 is 17 amino acids. V gave up 3 bases and J gave up 2 bases; unmatched junction bases: 7. The CDR3 sequence: CASSSRTSGDPTDTQYF. The CDR3 coding sequence is TGTGCCAGCAGCTCACGGACTAGCGGGGACCCCACAGATACGCAGTATTTT.

V is TRBV30 and J is TRBJ2-7, with 10 bases lining up with TRBD2. The J segment lost 2 bases and the V segment lost 2 bases, leaving 3 bases of the junction unmatched. The CDR3 is made up of 14 amino acids. CDR1 and CDR2 (germline): GTSNPN, SVGIG (reference sequence). The CDR3 loop is CAWSRLAGAYEQYF. The CDR3 nucleotides are TGTGCCTGGAGTCGACTAGCGGGCGCCTACGAGCAGTACTTC.

The chain carries TRBV2 and TRBJ1-1; D is unclear. Trimming cost V 4 bases and J 5 bases, with 11 bases left between them. This CDR3 is built from 13 residues. CDR1 is SNHLY and CDR2 is FYNNEI in the germline V gene. The CDR3, as DNA: TGTGCCAGCAGTGCACAGAGATCGACTGAAGCTTTCTTT. Protein sequence: CASSAQRSTEAFF.

The chain employs TRBV27 and TRBJ1-2; D possibly corresponds to TRBD1 (6 bases). Germline V gene lookup returns CDR1 MNHEY and CDR2 SMNVEV (reference sequence). This CDR3 spans 13 amino acids. The V end was cut by 4 bases, the J end by 8 bases, with 14 bases between. The CDR3 reads CASSSGTLDGYTF. The CDR3 DNA follows: TGTGCCAGCAGTTCCGGGACACTCGACGGCTACACCTTC.

The chain has TRBV5-4 and TRBJ1-2; weak D call: TRBD1 (5 bases). Germline V gene data show CDR1 as SGHNT and CDR2 as YYREEE (reference sequence). Trimming pared 6 bases from V and 0 bases from J, leaving 12 bases between. The CDR3 spans 14 residues. CDR3 bases: TGTGCCAGCACCTGGACAAGACCTAACTATGGCTACACCTTC. Amino acids: CASTWTRPNYGYTF.

On this clone itself: A read error may produce the germline difference seen at one junction end. The genes are TRBV30 and TRBJ1-4, with a weak D call TRBD1 (6 bases). The CDR3 spans 12 residues. Per germline, CDR1 GTSNPN and CDR2 SVGIG (reference sequence). CDR3 protein: CAWSLPDRLRDF. The CDR3, as DNA: TGTGCCTGGAGTTTACCCGACAGGTTAAGGGATTTT.

This CDR3 is CASSPGTSGSKEQFF. The CDR3 DNA reads as TGCGCCAGCAGCCCTGGGACTAGCGGGAGTAAGGAGCAGTTCTTC. The chain is built from TRBV4-1 and TRBJ2-1; 14 bases are a match to TRBD2. The length of the CDR3 is 15 residues. Trimming removed 4 bases from V and 10 bases from J; junction bases left unmatched: 6. CDR1 is MGHRA and CDR2 is YSYEKL in the germline V gene.

This clone was recorded once. The chain is built from TRBV7-3 and TRBJ1-5, with D maybe TRBD1 (6 bases). The CDR3 runs to 15 residues. Germline V gene data show CDR1 as SGHTA and CDR2 as FQGTGA. Between the trimmed V and J ends, which lost 6 bases and 5 bases, there was a span of 17 bases. CDR3 in DNA: TGTGCCAGCAGTTTTACAGGGAGTAGTGATCAGCCCCAGCATTTT. Translated, it gives CASSFTGSSDQPQHF.